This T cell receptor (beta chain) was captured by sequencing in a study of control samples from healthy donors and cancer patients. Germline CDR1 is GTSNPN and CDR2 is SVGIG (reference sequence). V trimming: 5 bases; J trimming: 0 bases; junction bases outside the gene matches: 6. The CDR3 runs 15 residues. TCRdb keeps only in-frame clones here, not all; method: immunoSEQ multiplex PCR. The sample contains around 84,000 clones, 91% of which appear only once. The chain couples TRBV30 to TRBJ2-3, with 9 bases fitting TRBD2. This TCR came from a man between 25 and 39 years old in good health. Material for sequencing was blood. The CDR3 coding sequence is TGTGCCTGGGGTTTGACTAGCGGTAGCACAGATACGCAGTATTTT. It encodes CAWGLTSGSTDTQYF. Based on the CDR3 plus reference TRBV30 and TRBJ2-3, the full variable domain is SQTIHQWPATLVQPVGSPLSLECTVEGTSNPNLYWYRQAAGRGLQLLFYSVGIGQISSEVPQNLSASRPQDRQFILSSKKLLLSDSGFYLCAWGLTSGSTDTQYFGPGTRLTVL.